One sample yielded the 26 T cell receptor beta chains listed below, sequenced in a study of blood T cells in healthy people across ages. Using a J-beta primer mix together with a sample-barcoded 5' primer, a second PCR was run for 7 to 11 cycles. TCRdb passed the 5' RACE reads through MiXCR, listing each CDR3 protein once. Counted here are roughly 2 million distinct CDR3 sequences, around 48% occurring once; the ten biggest clones make up approximately 2.1%. What was sequenced was blood. The receptors here all came from a woman aged 40 to 50 in good health.

Only a few counts were recorded for this clonotype. This chain links TRBV4-1 with TRBJ1-4; 8 positions match TRBD1. With 1 base clipped from V and 8 bases from J, the junction kept 6 bases outside the gene matches. The CDR3 totals 15 residues. The germline CDR1 and CDR2 sequences are MGHRA and YSYEKL. The CDR3 DNA follows: TGCGCCAGCAGCCAAGGACAGGGGCAGCGGGAAAAACTGTTTTTT. Translated: CASSQGQGQREKLFF.

As concerns this clonotype: A read error may account for a junction end that differs from germline. The V call is TRBV20-1, the J call TRBJ2-1, with D possibly being TRBD2 (6 bases). The CDR3 is 15 residues long. Germline CDR1 DFQATT, CDR2 SNEGSKA (reference sequence). In nucleotides, the CDR3 is TGCAGTGCTCCCCAGACTAGAAGTACCTACGATGAGCAGTTCTTC. Translated: CSAPQTRSTYDEQFF.

The table lists this clonotype with a few counts. The J gene is TRBJ2-3, the V gene TRBV7-2, with D perhaps TRBD1 or TRBD2 (5 bases each). Germline V gene sequence: CDR1 SGHTA, CDR2 FQGNSA. The CDR3 is 16 residues long. With 1 base removed from V and 2 bases from J, the gap between germline ends came to 13 bases. CDR3 sequence: CASSLGARDDTDTQYF. The CDR3 DNA reads TGTGCCAGCAGCTTAGGAGCCCGGGACGACACAGATACGCAGTATTTT. The full variable domain, rest sourced from reference TRBV7-2 and TRBJ2-3, is GAGVSQSPSNKVTEKGKDVELRCDPISGHTALYWYRQSLGQGLEFLIYFQGNSAPDKSGLPSDRFSAERTGGSVSTLTIQRTQQEDSAVYLCASSLGARDDTDTQYFGPGTRLTVL.

This clonotype appeared a few times. The chain recombines TRBV2 with TRBJ2-1; tentative D call: TRBD1 (6 bases). The CDR3 has 11 residues. Trimming cost V 6 bases and J 8 bases, with 8 bases left between them. Germline V CDR1 and CDR2: SNHLY, FYNNEI. CDR3 amino acids: CASRGTYEQFF. For the CDR3, the DNA is TGTGCCAGCAGGGGGACATATGAGCAGTTCTTC.

This clonotype was detected a few times. The chain joins TRBV29-1 to TRBJ2-7; TRBD1 aligns across 10 bases. V gave up 3 bases and J gave up 4 bases; unmatched junction bases: 6. Germline assignment: CDR1 SQVTM and CDR2 ANQGSEA. There are 14 residues in the CDR3. Here the CDR3 reads CSVDTGTGAYEQYF. In nucleotides, the CDR3 is TGCAGCGTTGATACCGGGACAGGGGCTTACGAGCAGTACTTC.

The CDR3 DNA reads as TGCGCCAGCAGCGACCGGGGGACTTCTAGCACAGATACGCAGTATTTT. It translates to CASSDRGTSSTDTQYF. The chain combines TRBV5-1 with TRBJ2-3, with D possibly TRBD2 on 6 matching bases. Germline lookup yields CDR1 SGHRS and CDR2 YFSETQ. The V and J ends lost 4 bases and 0 bases respectively, with 15 bases between them. The CDR3 runs 16 residues.

The chain links TRBV29-1 to TRBJ1-1, with no clear D. V was clipped by 7 bases and J by 4 bases, with 13 bases between them. This CDR3 has 12 amino acids. From germline, CDR1 is SQVTM and CDR2 ANQGSEA. Here the CDR3 DNA reads TGCAGCGCCGAAGTGGTGGGCACTGAAGCTTTCTTT. This encodes CSAEVVGTEAFF. The complete variable domain, with remaining parts taken from reference TRBV29-1 and TRBJ1-1, reads SAVISQKPSRDICQRGTSLTIQCQVDSQVTMMFWYRQQPGQSLTLIATANQGSEATYESGFVIDKFPISRPNLTFSTLTVSNMSPEDSSIYLCSAEVVGTEAFFGQGTRLTVV.

The chain uses TRBV13 and TRBJ2-7; 7 bases line up with TRBD1. V dropped 5 bases and J dropped 5; count of bases not matched to a gene: 12. CDR1 and CDR2 (germline): PRHDT, FYEKMQ (reference sequence). This CDR3 spans 15 amino acids. The CDR3 sequence is CASSARDSYYHEQYF. In DNA form, the CDR3 reads TGTGCCAGCAGCGCCCGGGACAGTTATTATCACGAGCAGTACTTC.

The chain combines TRBV5-1 with TRBJ1-4; no definite D call. V lost 6 bases, J lost 0 bases, and 9 bases lay in between. Per germline, CDR1 SGHRS and CDR2 YFSETQ. The CDR3 extends over 14 amino acids. The CDR3: CASNDPATNEKLFF. The CDR3 nucleotides read TGCGCCAGCAACGACCCTGCAACTAATGAAAAACTGTTTTTT.

The DNA of the CDR3 is TGTGCCACCGGAGGGCAGGGTCAGGAAAAACTGTTTTTT. Translation: CATGGQGQEKLFF. The gene calls are TRBV7-9 and TRBJ1-4, with D possibly TRBD1 on 5 matching bases. Germline V gene sequence: CDR1 SEHNR, CDR2 FQNEAQ (reference sequence). The CDR3 contains 13 residues. Trimming removed 10 bases from V and 8 bases from J, with 17 bases in between.

CDR3 loop: CASSSPGSGFGNEQFF. CDR3 sequence (DNA): TGTGCCAGCAGTTCCCCAGGGAGCGGGTTTGGTAATGAGCAGTTCTTC. V usage is TRBV28 and J usage is TRBJ2-1; D may be TRBD2 (6 bases). This CDR3 has 16 residues. Germline V gene lookup returns CDR1 MDHEN and CDR2 SYDVKM. V dropped 4 bases and J dropped 7 bases, with 20 bases sitting between them.

Many counts were recorded for this clonotype. The chain uses TRBV29-1 and TRBJ2-7; 10 bases match TRBD1. The germline CDR1 and CDR2 sequences are SQVTM and ANQGSEA. The CDR3 is 14 amino acids. The V gene end was trimmed by 6 bases and the J gene end by 3 bases; junction bases not matched to a gene: 8. CDR3 loop: CSVALTGGNYEQYF. The CDR3 nucleotides are TGCAGCGTCGCCCTGACAGGGGGCAACTACGAGCAGTACTTC.

This clonotype appeared once. CDR3 sequence (DNA): TGTGCCAGCAGTTATCAGCGGGGGATCTACCACGAGCAGTACTTC. Translating it yields CASSYQRGIYHEQYF. The chain is built from TRBV6-2 or TRBV6-3 and TRBJ2-4; 8 bases are a match to TRBD2. The closer fit of TRBJ2-7 to the DNA end suggests the J call may be wrong. Germline CDR1 and CDR2: MNHEY and SVGEGT. This CDR3 contains 15 residues.

This chain joins TRBV7-2 and TRBJ2-5; 14 bases are a match to TRBD2. J was trimmed by 11 bases and V by 0 bases; bases with no gene match: 8. The CDR3 is 16 residues long. Germline loops: CDR1 SGHTA, CDR2 FQGNSA. The CDR3 DNA follows: TGTGCCAGCAGCTTAGCGCCGGGACTAGCGGGGGTTGAGCAGTACTTC. Translated: CASSLAPGLAGVEQYF.

Comments on this clonotype: One end of the junction fails to match germline, which may point to a read error. The chain uses TRBV28 and TRBJ2-4, with D possibly TRBD1 on 5 matching bases. The J call is uncertain, as TRBJ2-7 better fits the DNA end. Germline CDR1 and CDR2: MDHEN and SYDVKM. This CDR3 spans 13 amino acids. The CDR3 protein is CAGSSGSLYEQYF. Written as DNA, the CDR3 is TGTGCCGGCAGTTCAGGGTCCCTCTACGAGCAGTACTTC.

The chain is built from TRBV24-1 and TRBJ2-5; 7 bases align to TRBD2. Looked up from germline, CDR1 is KGHDR and CDR2 is SFDVKD. The CDR3 has 16 residues. J was trimmed by 4 bases and V by 0 bases; bases with no gene match: 7. The CDR3 region has the DNA TGTGCCACCAGTGATTTGGTGGGCGGGGGAGCAGAGACCCAGTACTTC. This codes for CATSDLVGGGAETQYF.

CDR3 DNA sequence: TGTGCCAGCAGTTATCCCGGACAGGGGGTGATAACAGATACGCAGTATTTT. Translating it yields CASSYPGQGVITDTQYF. The chain carries TRBV6-2 or TRBV6-3 and TRBJ2-3, with 10 positions matching TRBD1. V was clipped by 3 bases and J by 3 bases; unmatched bases: 9. The CDR3 contains 17 residues. The germline CDR1 and CDR2 sequences are MNHEY and SVGEGT.

The V gene is TRBV24-1, the J gene TRBJ2-6; D might be TRBD1 or TRBD2, each matching 6 bases. V dropped 5 bases and J dropped 6 bases, with 10 bases sitting between them. Germline CDR1 reads KGHDR; CDR2 reads SFDVKD. This CDR3 has 14 amino acids. CDR3 nucleotide sequence: TGTGCCACCAGTGCGGGGGCTGAGGCCAACGTCCTGACTTTC. Protein product: CATSAGAEANVLTF.

The V call is TRBV5-1, the J call TRBJ1-2, with D perhaps matching TRBD1 (6 bases). This CDR3 has 14 residues. Germline assignment: CDR1 SGHRS and CDR2 YFSETQ. Trimming stripped 2 bases from V and 8 bases from J, with 16 bases between. The CDR3 region is CASSLLQGLSGYTF. The CDR3 region has the DNA TGCGCCAGCAGCTTACTACAGGGATTAAGCGGCTACACCTTC.

A few counts support this clonotype. This rearrangement joins TRBV29-1 to TRBJ2-7; TRBD1 matches at 9 bases. The CDR3 totals 15 residues. Germline V lookup: CDR1 SQVTM, CDR2 ANQGSEA. Unmatched junction bases numbered 8, after V lost 5 bases and J lost 0 bases. CDR3 bases: TGCAGCGTTTTAAACCGGGACAGGGCCTCCTACGAGCAGTACTTC. This codes for CSVLNRDRASYEQYF.

This clonotype was seen a single time. The gene calls are TRBV6-5 and TRBJ2-1, with TRBD1 identical over 8 bases. CDR1 is MNHEY and CDR2 is SVGAGI in the germline V gene. Trimming at V came to 6 bases and at J to 1 base, leaving 5 bases not matched to a gene. The CDR3 covers 15 residues. Here the CDR3 DNA reads TGTGCCAGCAGCCGGACAGGGAAGTCCTACAATGAGCAGTTCTTC. The encoded protein is CASSRTGKSYNEQFF.

This clonotype was seen more than once but under ten times. The DNA of the CDR3 is TGTGCCAGCAGCTTAGACCCAAGCGGGACCCAGTACTTC. Protein sequence: CASSLDPSGTQYF. The V gene is TRBV11-2, the J gene TRBJ2-5; D is possibly TRBD2 (5 bases). There are 13 residues in the CDR3. With 0 bases removed from V and 7 bases from J, the gap between germline ends came to 9 bases. CDR1 and CDR2 from the germline V gene are SGHAT and FQNNGV.

The chain has TRBV24-1 and TRBJ1-2, with 9 bases lining up with TRBD1. The V gene's germline CDR1 is KGHDR and CDR2 SFDVKD. The V and J ends lost 3 bases and 3 bases, in that order; junction bases with no gene match: 7. CDR3 size: 16 residues. CDR3 in amino acids: CATSDERQGGDYGYTF. CDR3 in DNA: TGTGCCACCAGTGATGAAAGACAGGGGGGCGACTATGGCTACACCTTC.

The genes are TRBV28 and TRBJ2-4, with D hard to call. The DNA end favors TRBJ2-5, so the J call may be wrong. Germline CDR1 MDHEN, CDR2 SYDVKM. The length of the CDR3 is 12 residues. CDR3: CASRERVETQYF. DNA for the CDR3: TGTGCCAGCAGAGAACGCGTGGAGACCCAGTACTTC.

The chain recombines TRBV20-1 with TRBJ2-3, with 9 bases aligning to TRBD2. This CDR3 contains 17 residues. Germline loops: CDR1 DFQATT, CDR2 SNEGSKA (reference sequence). V was clipped by 3 bases and J by 0 bases; unmatched bases: 10. CDR3: CSASKAGGFSSTDTQYF. CDR3 sequence (DNA): TGCAGTGCTAGCAAAGCGGGGGGATTCTCTAGCACAGATACGCAGTATTTT.

The chain couples TRBV5-1 to TRBJ2-5; 9 bases fit TRBD1. The CDR3 totals 15 residues. The ends lost 0 bases at V and 4 bases at J; junction bases unmatched: 4. Germline CDR1 SGHRS, CDR2 YFSETQ. The CDR3 sequence: CASSLVDRGAETQYF. DNA of the CDR3: TGCGCCAGCAGCTTGGTCGACAGGGGGGCAGAGACCCAGTACTTC.